Listed below are T cell receptor beta chains from one sample, sequenced in a study of early T cells in non-severe SARS-CoV-2 infection. In TCRdb, the 5' RACE reads were re-called with MiXCR into one record per CDR3 protein. The data show about 60,000 distinct CDR3 sequences, around 9% seen once. Sequenced sample: whole blood. The receptors were sampled from an adult who was a healthcare worker with PCR-confirmed SARS-CoV-2 infection or an uninfected control (not recorded which). The CDR3 runs from the conserved cysteine through the conserved F or W. A D gene is named only where the DNA matches it firmly. Part of the rows lack a size; the others show once, few, many or a class for expanded clones.

CDR3 length: 12; clone size: few; J gene: TRBJ2-5; D gene: -; V gene: TRBV19; CDR3 DNA: TGTGCCAGTAGTCCCGAGGGGGAGACCCAGTACTTC; CDR3 protein: CASSPEGETQYF
CDR3 length: 15; clone size: few; J gene: TRBJ2-2; D gene: TRBD2; V gene: TRBV9; CDR3 DNA: TGTGCCAGCAGCGCCCGGGACTATCTAACCGGGGAGCTGTTTTTT; CDR3 protein: CASSARDYLTGELFF
CDR3 length: 18; clone size: many; J gene: TRBJ2-1; D gene: TRBD2; V gene: TRBV7-9; CDR3 DNA: TGTGCCAGCAGCTCTACTTTTTATAGCGGGAGCGCATACAATGAGCAGTTCTTC; CDR3 protein: CASSSTFYSGSAYNEQFF
CDR3 length: 13; clone size: -; J gene: TRBJ2-5; D gene: TRBD1; V gene: TRBV27; CDR3 DNA: TGTGCCAGCACCGAGACAGGGCAAGAGACCCAGTACTTC; CDR3 protein: CASTETGQETQYF
CDR3 length: 15; clone size: many; J gene: TRBJ2-3; D gene: TRBD2; V gene: TRBV28; CDR3 DNA: TGTGCCAGCAGTTCTGCGGGGGAACCCGCAGATACGCAGTATTTT; CDR3 protein: CASSSAGEPADTQYF
CDR3 length: 13; clone size: few; J gene: TRBJ1-1; D gene: -; V gene: TRBV28; CDR3 DNA: TGTGCCAGCATAGGGACTATGAACACTGAAGCTTTCTTT; CDR3 protein: CASIGTMNTEAFF
CDR3 length: 15; clone size: -; J gene: TRBJ2-5; D gene: TRBD1; V gene: TRBV14; CDR3 DNA: TGTGCCAGCAGCCAAGAGACAGGGGCTTTGGGGACCCAGTACTTC; CDR3 protein: CASSQETGALGTQYF
CDR3 length: 15; clone size: -; J gene: TRBJ2-2; D gene: -; V gene: TRBV27; CDR3 DNA: TGTGCCAGCAGTTTGGAGGGAGGTTATTACGGGGAGCTGTTTTTT; CDR3 protein: CASSLEGGYYGELFF
CDR3 length: 15; clone size: -; J gene: TRBJ2-1; D gene: TRBD2; V gene: TRBV12-3/TRBV12-4; CDR3 DNA: TGTGCCAGCAGTTTAGTTAGCGGGAGTGTCGATGAGCAGTTCTTC; CDR3 protein: CASSLVSGSVDEQFF
CDR3 length: 15; clone size: few; J gene: TRBJ2-7; D gene: TRBD1; V gene: TRBV27; CDR3 DNA: TGTGCCAGCGCGCTAAATCGGGACAGCGCCTACGAGCAGTACTTC; CDR3 protein: CASALNRDSAYEQYF
CDR3 length: 16; clone size: few; J gene: TRBJ2-2; D gene: -; V gene: TRBV7-8; CDR3 DNA: TGTGCCAGCAGCCCACAGAACGGGAGGAACACCGGGGAGCTGTTTTTT; CDR3 protein: CASSPQNGRNTGELFF
CDR3 length: 15; clone size: many; J gene: TRBJ2-7; D gene: TRBD1; V gene: TRBV11-2; CDR3 DNA: TGTGCCAGCAGCGCCAGACGGGACAGGGCTGGGGAGCAGTACTTC; CDR3 protein: CASSARRDRAGEQYF
CDR3 length: 15; clone size: many; J gene: TRBJ1-5; D gene: TRBD1; V gene: TRBV3-1; CDR3 DNA: TGTGCCAGCAGCCTGGGGACAGGCGACGCGCGGCCCCAGCATTTT; CDR3 protein: CASSLGTGDARPQHF
CDR3 length: 12; clone size: many; J gene: TRBJ2-4; D gene: -; V gene: TRBV3-1; CDR3 DNA: TGTGCCAGCAGCCAAGCTGGCACCCGTGAGTACTTC; CDR3 protein: CASSQAGTREYF
CDR3 length: 12; clone size: many; J gene: TRBJ2-5; D gene: TRBD1; V gene: TRBV28; CDR3 DNA: TGTGCCAGCCGGACAGGGAAAGAGACCCAGTACTTC; CDR3 protein: CASRTGKETQYF
CDR3 length: 16; clone size: many; J gene: TRBJ2-5; D gene: -; V gene: TRBV12-3/TRBV12-4; CDR3 DNA: TGTGCCAGCAGTCTACCGGGGCCAGGGGATCTTGGGACCCAGTACTTC; CDR3 protein: CASSLPGPGDLGTQYF
CDR3 length: 11; clone size: few; J gene: TRBJ2-3; D gene: -; V gene: TRBV6-2/TRBV6-3; CDR3 DNA: TGTGCCAGCGCCAAGGGGGATACGCAGTATTTT; CDR3 protein: CASAKGDTQYF
CDR3 length: 15; clone size: many; J gene: TRBJ2-7; D gene: -; V gene: TRBV29-1; CDR3 DNA: TGCAGCGCCACAGATTTTGGCAGGGGTCACTACGAGCAGTACTTC; CDR3 protein: CSATDFGRGHYEQYF
CDR3 length: 15; clone size: many; J gene: TRBJ1-1; D gene: TRBD1; V gene: TRBV6-2/TRBV6-3; CDR3 DNA: TGTGCCAGCACCCGCACGACAGGGTTTTACACTGAAGCTTTCTTT; CDR3 protein: CASTRTTGFYTEAFF
CDR3 length: 13; clone size: -; J gene: TRBJ2-1; D gene: -; V gene: TRBV6-5; CDR3 DNA: TGTGCCAGCAGTTACTCCGACAGGTCTGAGCAGTTCTTC; CDR3 protein: CASSYSDRSEQFF
CDR3 length: 13; clone size: many; J gene: TRBJ1-1; D gene: -; V gene: TRBV20-1; CDR3 DNA: TGCAGTGCCAAGAACAGGGAAGGGCCTGAAGCTTTCTTT; CDR3 protein: CSAKNREGPEAFF
CDR3 length: 12; clone size: few; J gene: TRBJ2-7; D gene: -; V gene: TRBV29-1; CDR3 DNA: TGCAGCGTTCGAAGCAGGAACTACGAGCAGTACTTC; CDR3 protein: CSVRSRNYEQYF
CDR3 length: 11; clone size: -; J gene: TRBJ1-1; D gene: -; V gene: TRBV28; CDR3 DNA: TGTGCCAGCAGTTTACAGAGTGAAGCTTTCTTT; CDR3 protein: CASSLQSEAFF
CDR3 length: 17; clone size: few; J gene: TRBJ2-7; D gene: -; V gene: TRBV5-8; CDR3 DNA: TGTGCCAGCAGCTTGGGGGAGGGACAGCAGAGAGCCTACGAGCAGTACTTC; CDR3 protein: CASSLGEGQQRAYEQYF
CDR3 length: 14; clone size: many; J gene: TRBJ2-1; D gene: -; V gene: TRBV28; CDR3 DNA: TGTGCCAGCAGTTTAGCGGGAAAAGTCAATGAGCAGTTCTTC; CDR3 protein: CASSLAGKVNEQFF
CDR3 length: 14; clone size: many; J gene: TRBJ2-1; D gene: -; V gene: TRBV5-1; CDR3 DNA: TGCGCCAGCAAACTGGCGGCACCTGGGAATGAGCAGTTCTTC; CDR3 protein: CASKLAAPGNEQFF
CDR3 length: 15; clone size: many; J gene: TRBJ1-2; D gene: -; V gene: TRBV12-3/TRBV12-4; CDR3 DNA: TGTGCCAGCAGTCCGTCGACCGAAGCTAACTATGGCTACACCTTC; CDR3 protein: CASSPSTEANYGYTF
CDR3 length: 16; clone size: few; J gene: TRBJ2-4; D gene: -; V gene: TRBV3-1; CDR3 DNA: TGTGCCAGCAGCCAAGGCGGCGGAGGCCTCGGAAACATTCAGTACTTC; CDR3 protein: CASSQGGGGLGNIQYF
CDR3 length: 13; clone size: many; J gene: TRBJ2-1; D gene: -; V gene: TRBV6-5; CDR3 DNA: TGTGCCAGCAGTTACTCGCTGAACAATGAGCAGTTCTTC; CDR3 protein: CASSYSLNNEQFF
CDR3 length: 14; clone size: many; J gene: TRBJ2-3; D gene: TRBD1; V gene: TRBV12-5; CDR3 DNA: TGTGCTAGTGGTAGGGACAGTCCAGAAGATACGCAGTATTTT; CDR3 protein: CASGRDSPEDTQYF
CDR3 length: 16; clone size: many; J gene: TRBJ2-1; D gene: -; V gene: TRBV3-1; CDR3 DNA: TGTGCCAGCAGCCAAAATGTCCTCCAGGCCTACAATGAGCAGTTCTTC; CDR3 protein: CASSQNVLQAYNEQFF
CDR3 length: 15; clone size: -; J gene: TRBJ2-6; D gene: -; V gene: TRBV19; CDR3 DNA: TGTGCCAGTAGTATGGGAGCGACTGGGGCCAACGTCCTGACTTTC; CDR3 protein: CASSMGATGANVLTF
CDR3 length: 16; clone size: many; J gene: TRBJ2-2; D gene: TRBD1; V gene: TRBV5-1; CDR3 DNA: TGCGCCAGCAGTCTACCGACAGGGGAGAACACCGGGGAGCTGTTTTTT; CDR3 protein: CASSLPTGENTGELFF
CDR3 length: 13; clone size: -; J gene: TRBJ1-5; D gene: -; V gene: TRBV25-1; CDR3 DNA: TGTGCCAGCAGTGAATTTGCAGGGCAGCCCCAGCATTTT; CDR3 protein: CASSEFAGQPQHF
CDR3 length: 14; clone size: -; J gene: TRBJ2-7; D gene: TRBD1; V gene: TRBV6-2/TRBV6-3; CDR3 DNA: TGTGCCAGCAGTTACTTGGGACAGGTCGACGAGCAGTACTTC; CDR3 protein: CASSYLGQVDEQYF
CDR3 length: 11; clone size: -; J gene: TRBJ2-7; D gene: -; V gene: TRBV10-2; CDR3 DNA: TGCGCCAGCAGTGACCCCAACGAGCAGTACTTC; CDR3 protein: CASSDPNEQYF
CDR3 length: 17; clone size: many; J gene: TRBJ1-3; D gene: -; V gene: TRBV4-2; CDR3 DNA: TGTGCCAGCAGCCCAGGGGTGGGACGGGCCTCTGGAAACACCATATATTTT; CDR3 protein: CASSPGVGRASGNTIYF
CDR3 length: 12; clone size: -; J gene: TRBJ1-4; D gene: -; V gene: TRBV29-1; CDR3 DNA: TGCAGCGTTGAATGGGCCAATGAAAAACTGTTTTTT; CDR3 protein: CSVEWANEKLFF
CDR3 length: 15; clone size: -; J gene: TRBJ2-1; D gene: TRBD2; V gene: TRBV18; CDR3 DNA: TGTGCCAGCTCACCGACGGGACTAGATATAAATGAGCAGTTCTTC; CDR3 protein: CASSPTGLDINEQFF
CDR3 length: 14; clone size: few; J gene: TRBJ1-2; D gene: TRBD1; V gene: TRBV18; CDR3 DNA: TGTGCCAGCTCACCAGGACAGGGGTACTATGGCTACACCTTC; CDR3 protein: CASSPGQGYYGYTF
CDR3 length: 15; clone size: few; J gene: TRBJ2-7; D gene: -; V gene: TRBV4-2; CDR3 DNA: TGTGCCAGCAGCCAAGATAGCCCAGGACCCTACGAGCAGTACTTC; CDR3 protein: CASSQDSPGPYEQYF
CDR3 length: 13; clone size: many; J gene: TRBJ2-7; D gene: -; V gene: TRBV28; CDR3 DNA: TGTGCCAGCAGTCTCCCCTCTAGGTACGAGCAGTACTTC; CDR3 protein: CASSLPSRYEQYF
CDR3 length: 17; clone size: few; J gene: TRBJ2-3; D gene: -; V gene: TRBV12-3/TRBV12-4; CDR3 DNA: TGTGCCAGCAGTATATCCACCGGAGCGGGTAGCACAGATACGCAGTATTTT; CDR3 protein: CASSISTGAGSTDTQYF
CDR3 length: 14; clone size: few; J gene: TRBJ2-1; D gene: -; V gene: TRBV10-2; CDR3 DNA: TGCGCCAGCTCGTTAGCGGTATCCTACAATGAGCAGTTCTTC; CDR3 protein: CASSLAVSYNEQFF
CDR3 length: 17; clone size: -; J gene: TRBJ2-2; D gene: TRBD1; V gene: TRBV6-5; CDR3 DNA: TGTGCCAGCGCGACCTCGTTTTGGGACAGGGTGGTCGGGGAGCTGTTTTTT; CDR3 protein: CASATSFWDRVVGELFF
CDR3 length: 12; clone size: many; J gene: TRBJ2-7; D gene: -; V gene: TRBV28; CDR3 DNA: TGTGCCAGCAGTTTGGGGCTCTACGAGCAGTACTTC; CDR3 protein: CASSLGLYEQYF
CDR3 length: 15; clone size: -; J gene: TRBJ2-3; D gene: -; V gene: TRBV11-1; CDR3 DNA: TGTGCCAGCAGCTTCGGCGGGATGCGCACAGATACGCAGTATTTT; CDR3 protein: CASSFGGMRTDTQYF
CDR3 length: 19; clone size: -; J gene: TRBJ1-6; D gene: -; V gene: TRBV5-5; CDR3 DNA: TGTGCCAGCAGTGACGGGATGCAGGGAAGGTCCTCCTATAATTCACCCCTCCACTTT; CDR3 protein: CASSDGMQGRSSYNSPLHF
CDR3 length: 17; clone size: -; J gene: TRBJ2-1; D gene: TRBD1; V gene: TRBV24-1; CDR3 DNA: TGTGCCACCAGTGAGGGACAGGGGGTCCGCTCCTACAATGAGCAGTTCTTC; CDR3 protein: CATSEGQGVRSYNEQFF
CDR3 length: 12; clone size: few; J gene: TRBJ2-7; D gene: -; V gene: TRBV28; CDR3 DNA: TGTGCCAGCAGTCCCCGTTCCGGGGAGCAGTACTTC; CDR3 protein: CASSPRSGEQYF
CDR3 length: 14; clone size: many; J gene: TRBJ2-5; D gene: -; V gene: TRBV7-9; CDR3 DNA: TGTGCCAGCAGCGCATCGGGGAGGCAAGAGACCCAGTACTTC; CDR3 protein: CASSASGRQETQYF
CDR3 length: 15; clone size: -; J gene: TRBJ2-1; D gene: -; V gene: TRBV6-2/TRBV6-3; CDR3 DNA: TGTGCCAGCAGCGTCCAGGAGTACGCTCTGAATGAGCAGTTCTTC; CDR3 protein: CASSVQEYALNEQFF
CDR3 length: 15; clone size: once; J gene: TRBJ1-6; D gene: -; V gene: TRBV18; CDR3 DNA: TGTGCCAGCTCACACAACCGGGACGAGAATTCACCCCTCCACTTT; CDR3 protein: CASSHNRDENSPLHF
CDR3 length: 14; clone size: few; J gene: TRBJ2-1; D gene: -; V gene: TRBV20-1; CDR3 DNA: TGCAGTGCTAGCATGCGGGGACCCTACAATGAGCAGTTCTTC; CDR3 protein: CSASMRGPYNEQFF
CDR3 length: 13; clone size: -; J gene: TRBJ2-1; D gene: -; V gene: TRBV7-7; CDR3 DNA: TGTGCTAGCAGTTGGGACTCCGACAGTGAGCAGTTCTTC; CDR3 protein: CASSWDSDSEQFF